Listed below are T cell receptor beta chains from one sample, sequenced in a study of technical replicates of blood from several donors. Assay used: immunoSEQ multiplex PCR; TCRdb lists only in-frame clones, some missing. The table records tens of thousands of clones, roughly 92% of them present only once. Sequenced material: T cells isolated from PBMCs. These receptors all stem from a human donor in good health. Each CDR3 is given with its conserved first and last residue. D genes are given only for firm matches. Rows give clone size only sometimes, using once, few, many, or a class for an expanded clone.

abundance: -; len: 16; d_gene: TRBD1; v_gene: TRBV9; j_gene: TRBJ2-2; CDR3nt: TGTGCCAGCAGCATGACAGGGGCCCAAACTACCGGGGAGCTGTTTTTT; CDR3aa: CASSMTGAQTTGELFF
abundance: -; len: 14; d_gene: -; v_gene: TRBV27; j_gene: TRBJ1-2; CDR3nt: TGTGCCAGCAGTTCCGGGGAGGGCGTATATGGCTACACCTTC; CDR3aa: CASSSGEGVYGYTF
abundance: once; len: 13; d_gene: TRBD2; v_gene: TRBV14; j_gene: TRBJ2-7; CDR3nt: TGTGCCAGCAGAGGGACTACCACCTACGAGCAGTACTTC; CDR3aa: CASRGTTTYEQYF
abundance: -; len: 13; d_gene: -; v_gene: TRBV30; j_gene: TRBJ2-7; CDR3nt: TGTGCCTGGAGTCCTTCTAGTGCTTACGAGCAGTACTTC; CDR3aa: CAWSPSSAYEQYF
abundance: -; len: 14; d_gene: -; v_gene: TRBV28; j_gene: TRBJ2-7; CDR3nt: TGTGCCAGCAGGGTACTAGTGGGGTTCTACGAGCAGTACTTC; CDR3aa: CASRVLVGFYEQYF
abundance: -; len: 13; d_gene: -; v_gene: TRBV11-2; j_gene: TRBJ1-1; CDR3nt: TGTGCCAGCAGCTTACCCACACACACTGAAGCTTTCTTT; CDR3aa: CASSLPTHTEAFF
abundance: -; len: 15; d_gene: -; v_gene: TRBV6-6; j_gene: TRBJ2-3; CDR3nt: TGTGCCAGCAGTTACTCGGGGGGAGGTGCAGATACGCAGTATTTT; CDR3aa: CASSYSGGGADTQYF
abundance: -; len: 12; d_gene: -; v_gene: TRBV5-3; j_gene: TRBJ2-7; CDR3nt: TGTGCCAGAAGCTTGGGTAGATACGAGCAGTACTTC; CDR3aa: CARSLGRYEQYF
abundance: -; len: 15; d_gene: -; v_gene: TRBV25-1; j_gene: TRBJ2-2; CDR3nt: TGTGCCAGCAGTGAATACAACACGAACACCGGGGAGCTGTTTTTT; CDR3aa: CASSEYNTNTGELFF
abundance: -; len: 12; d_gene: TRBD1; v_gene: TRBV5-6; j_gene: TRBJ1-2; CDR3nt: TGTGCCAGCAGGACAGGGGGTTATGGCTACACCTTC; CDR3aa: CASRTGGYGYTF
abundance: once; len: 15; d_gene: -; v_gene: TRBV7-9; j_gene: TRBJ2-5; CDR3nt: TGTGCCAGCAGCCCAGGGGTCTTTGCCCAAGAGACCCAGTACTTC; CDR3aa: CASSPGVFAQETQYF
abundance: -; len: 13; d_gene: -; v_gene: TRBV29-1; j_gene: TRBJ2-1; CDR3nt: TGCAGCGTTGATAGCGGTACCTACAATGAGCAGTTCTTC; CDR3aa: CSVDSGTYNEQFF
abundance: -; len: 16; d_gene: -; v_gene: TRBV21-1; j_gene: TRBJ1-2; CDR3nt: TGTGCCAGCAGCAAGACCAGGGGGTCCGCTGACTATGGCTACACCTTC; CDR3aa: CASSKTRGSADYGYTF
abundance: once; len: 16; d_gene: -; v_gene: TRBV12-1; j_gene: TRBJ1-1; CDR3nt: TGTGCCAGCAGCTTTGACGACAGGGGAGAGGTCACTGAAGCTTTCTTT; CDR3aa: CASSFDDRGEVTEAFF
abundance: -; len: 13; d_gene: -; v_gene: TRBV11-3; j_gene: TRBJ1-1; CDR3nt: TGTGCCAGCAGCTTTCAGGCGAACACTGAAGCTTTCTTT; CDR3aa: CASSFQANTEAFF
abundance: -; len: 14; d_gene: TRBD1; v_gene: TRBV5-1; j_gene: TRBJ1-1; CDR3nt: TGCGCCAGCAGGCCACAGGGGGGGAACACTGAAGCTTTCTTT; CDR3aa: CASRPQGGNTEAFF
abundance: -; len: 15; d_gene: -; v_gene: TRBV4-3; j_gene: TRBJ1-2; CDR3nt: TGCGCCAGCAGCCAAGTAAAGCACTGGGGCCCGGGCTACACCTTC; CDR3aa: CASSQVKHWGPGYTF
abundance: -; len: 14; d_gene: -; v_gene: TRBV27; j_gene: TRBJ2-7; CDR3nt: TGTGCCAGCAGTTTTGGCGGGGCACCCTACGAGCAGTACTTC; CDR3aa: CASSFGGAPYEQYF
abundance: -; len: 15; d_gene: TRBD2; v_gene: TRBV6-6; j_gene: TRBJ2-1; CDR3nt: TGTGCCAGCAGTTACCAGCGGGAGGTTGACAATGAGCAGTTCTTC; CDR3aa: CASSYQREVDNEQFF
abundance: -; len: 15; d_gene: TRBD1; v_gene: TRBV9; j_gene: TRBJ1-2; CDR3nt: TGTGCCAGCAGCGTCCGGGACAGGGTAGACTATGGCTACACCTTC; CDR3aa: CASSVRDRVDYGYTF
abundance: -; len: 16; d_gene: TRBD1; v_gene: TRBV7-8; j_gene: TRBJ2-1; CDR3nt: TGTGCCAGCAGCTTGCCCCGGACAGGTCTGGGGAATGAGCAGTTCTTC; CDR3aa: CASSLPRTGLGNEQFF
abundance: -; len: 14; d_gene: TRBD1; v_gene: TRBV25-1; j_gene: TRBJ1-2; CDR3nt: TGTGCCAGCAGTGCCGGGACAGGGGGCTATGGCTACACCTTC; CDR3aa: CASSAGTGGYGYTF
abundance: -; len: 13; d_gene: TRBD1; v_gene: TRBV10-3; j_gene: TRBJ1-2; CDR3nt: TGTGCCATCAGTGCGGGGACAGGGTATGGCTACACCTTC; CDR3aa: CAISAGTGYGYTF
abundance: -; len: 16; d_gene: -; v_gene: TRBV6-5; j_gene: TRBJ1-2; CDR3nt: TGTGCCAGCAGTTTGAGACAGGATGGCGCGGAGAATGGCTACACCTTC; CDR3aa: CASSLRQDGAENGYTF
abundance: -; len: 14; d_gene: TRBD1; v_gene: TRBV4-1; j_gene: TRBJ1-2; CDR3nt: TGCGCCAGCAGCCAAACGACAGGGAACTATGGCTACACCTTC; CDR3aa: CASSQTTGNYGYTF
abundance: once; len: 15; d_gene: TRBD1; v_gene: TRBV7-2; j_gene: TRBJ1-5; CDR3nt: TGTGCCAGCAGCTTATCACAGGGGGCTGTTCAGCCCCAGCATTTT; CDR3aa: CASSLSQGAVQPQHF
abundance: -; len: 15; d_gene: TRBD2; v_gene: TRBV7-8; j_gene: TRBJ2-7; CDR3nt: TGTGCCAGCAGCGATGGACTAGCGGGAGTGTACGAGCAGTACTTC; CDR3aa: CASSDGLAGVYEQYF
abundance: -; len: 16; d_gene: -; v_gene: TRBV7-6; j_gene: TRBJ2-3; CDR3nt: TGTGCCAGCAGCACCCCAGGAGGGGACAGCACAGATACGCAGTATTTT; CDR3aa: CASSTPGGDSTDTQYF
abundance: -; len: 15; d_gene: -; v_gene: TRBV7-9; j_gene: TRBJ2-1; CDR3nt: TGTGCCAGCAGCTCGGGTAGGGGCTGGGACTTGGAGCAGTTCTTC; CDR3aa: CASSSGRGWDLEQFF
abundance: -; len: 15; d_gene: TRBD2; v_gene: TRBV28; j_gene: TRBJ2-4; CDR3nt: TGTGCCAGCAGTCCCCAAGTGCTGGCGGGAGGGCTGATGGACTTC; CDR3aa: CASSPQVLAGGLMDF
abundance: -; len: 14; d_gene: TRBD1; v_gene: TRBV6-4; j_gene: TRBJ2-7; CDR3nt: TGTGCCAGCAGTACAGGGGTGATCTCCTACGAGCAGTACTTC; CDR3aa: CASSTGVISYEQYF
abundance: -; len: 14; d_gene: TRBD2; v_gene: TRBV30; j_gene: TRBJ2-1; CDR3nt: TGTGCCTGGGCGGGAGGCCCCCCCTACAATGAGCAGTTCTTC; CDR3aa: CAWAGGPPYNEQFF
abundance: few; len: 12; d_gene: -; v_gene: TRBV18; j_gene: TRBJ2-7; CDR3nt: TGTGCCAGCTCACCAACTAGCTACGAGCAGTACTTC; CDR3aa: CASSPTSYEQYF
abundance: -; len: 12; d_gene: -; v_gene: TRBV7-8; j_gene: TRBJ1-2; CDR3nt: TGTGCCAGCAGCCCAGGGACTTATGGCTACACCTTC; CDR3aa: CASSPGTYGYTF
abundance: -; len: 14; d_gene: -; v_gene: TRBV11-3; j_gene: TRBJ1-1; CDR3nt: TGTGCCAGCAGCTTATCAGTGATGAACACTGAAGCTTTCTTT; CDR3aa: CASSLSVMNTEAFF
abundance: -; len: 13; d_gene: TRBD1; v_gene: TRBV10-3; j_gene: TRBJ1-1; CDR3nt: TGTGCCGCTACAGGGGCCCTGGGCACTGAAGCTTTCTTT; CDR3aa: CAATGALGTEAFF
abundance: -; len: 14; d_gene: -; v_gene: TRBV21-1; j_gene: TRBJ2-7; CDR3nt: TGTGCCAGCAGCAAAGGGCACCGCTCCTACGAGCAGTACTTC; CDR3aa: CASSKGHRSYEQYF
abundance: few; len: 13; d_gene: -; v_gene: TRBV19; j_gene: TRBJ1-5; CDR3nt: TGTGCCAGTAGCGCAGTTAGCAATCAGCCCCAGCATTTT; CDR3aa: CASSAVSNQPQHF
abundance: -; len: 14; d_gene: -; v_gene: TRBV11-2; j_gene: TRBJ1-4; CDR3nt: TGTGCCAGCAGCTTAGAGAGCAGGGGTGAAAAACTGTTTTTT; CDR3aa: CASSLESRGEKLFF
abundance: -; len: 14; d_gene: -; v_gene: TRBV7-2; j_gene: TRBJ1-3; CDR3nt: TGTGCCAGCAGCTTGCAGGGTTCCGGAAACACCATATATTTT; CDR3aa: CASSLQGSGNTIYF
abundance: -; len: 15; d_gene: TRBD2; v_gene: TRBV14; j_gene: TRBJ2-5; CDR3nt: TGTGCCAGCAGCCAAATGAGGACTAGGCAAGAGACCCAGTACTTC; CDR3aa: CASSQMRTRQETQYF
abundance: -; len: 12; d_gene: -; v_gene: TRBV28; j_gene: TRBJ1-2; CDR3nt: TGTGCCAGCAGTTTATCAGGCTCTGGCTACACCTTC; CDR3aa: CASSLSGSGYTF
abundance: few; len: 10; d_gene: -; v_gene: TRBV6-6; j_gene: TRBJ1-4; CDR3nt: TGTGCCAGCAGCGGTGAAAAACTGTTTTTT; CDR3aa: CASSGEKLFF
abundance: -; len: 16; d_gene: TRBD2; v_gene: TRBV5-4; j_gene: TRBJ2-3; CDR3nt: TGTGCCAGCAGTCCGGGGGGAGAGGGAGTTACAGATACGCAGTATTTT; CDR3aa: CASSPGGEGVTDTQYF
abundance: -; len: 13; d_gene: -; v_gene: TRBV12-5; j_gene: TRBJ1-1; CDR3nt: TGTGCTAGTGGTTTGCCGGGACTGTCTGAAGCTTTCTTT; CDR3aa: CASGLPGLSEAFF
abundance: -; len: 11; d_gene: TRBD1; v_gene: TRBV2; j_gene: TRBJ2-7; CDR3nt: TGTGCCACCGGGACAGTCTACGAGCAGTACTTC; CDR3aa: CATGTVYEQYF
abundance: -; len: 15; d_gene: TRBD1; v_gene: TRBV28; j_gene: TRBJ1-4; CDR3nt: TGTGCCAGCAGTTTCTATGGGCAGGGGGGAGAAAAACTGTTTTTT; CDR3aa: CASSFYGQGGEKLFF